Below are 29 T cell receptor beta chains sequenced from a single sample in a study of CD8+ T cells in alopecia areata. Isolated RNA was reverse transcribed into cDNA used as the sequencing template. Generated by immunoSEQ multiplex PCR, the TCRdb table keeps only in-frame clones and is missing some. The sample includes some 200,000 clones, 50% to 60% of them seen just once. Sequencing used CD4+ T cells sorted from blood, obtained at week 0. These receptors were obtained from a human donor with alopecia areata.

In its sample, this clone was seen a few times. This sample includes further DNA sequences coding for the same CDR3. The chain uses TRBV29-1 and TRBJ2-3; TRBD2 matches at 9 bases. CDR1 is SQVTM and CDR2 is ANQGSEA in the germline V gene. This CDR3 contains 13 residues. V gave up 1 base and J gave up 4 bases; unmatched junction bases: 0. CDR3 in amino acids: CSVEGGGADTQYF. For the CDR3, the DNA is TGCAGCGTTGAAGGCGGGGGGGCAGATACGCAGTATTTT.

This clone was observed a few times. The chain couples TRBV5-6 to TRBJ2-3; TRBD2 aligns across 13 bases. This CDR3 contains 16 residues. Germline-derived CDR1 and CDR2 are SGHDT and YYEEEE. Losses at the gene ends were 3 bases for V and 3 bases for J; bases not matched to a gene: 4. The CDR3 nucleotides read TGTGCCAGCAGCTCACTAGCGGGGGGGCCGACAGATACGCAGTATTTT. It encodes CASSSLAGGPTDTQYF.

V usage is TRBV18 and J usage is TRBJ2-5; no clear D gene. Germline CDR1 KGHSH, CDR2 LQKENI. This CDR3 is built from 11 residues. Trimming shortened V by 5 bases and J by 3 bases, and 4 bases separated the two germline ends. The CDR3 DNA is TGTGCCAGCTCATCCAAAGAGACCCAGTACTTC. Translating gives CASSSKETQYF.

The V gene is TRBV11-1, the J gene TRBJ2-1; TRBD1 matches at 8 bases. This CDR3 is 14 amino acids long. The germline gives CDR1 SGHAT, CDR2 FQDESV (reference sequence). With 6 bases clipped from V and 9 bases from J, the junction kept 10 bases outside the gene matches. CDR3 DNA: TGTGCCAGCAGTCGGACAGGGAAAGAGGGTGAGCAGTTCTTC. The encoded protein is CASSRTGKEGEQFF.

The genes are TRBV27 and TRBJ2-7, with TRBD1 matching 8 bases. V gave up 3 bases and J gave up 0 bases; unmatched junction bases: 1. This CDR3 has 14 residues. Germline CDR1 and CDR2: MNHEY and SMNVEV (reference sequence). The CDR3 loop is CASSFTGGSYEQYF. CDR3 DNA sequence: TGTGCCAGCAGTTTTACAGGGGGCTCCTACGAGCAGTACTTC.

Regarding this clone: This probably arose from a read error, given a far larger clone one base away. The chain is built from TRBV25-1 and TRBJ2-7; unclear D gene. Deletions cut 4 bases from V and 0 bases from J, with 4 bases between. Germline CDR1 is MGHDK and CDR2 is SYGVNS. There are 12 residues in the CDR3. CDR3 region: CASSGHSYEQYF. CDR3 bases: TGTGCCAGCAGTGGACACTCCTACGAGCAGTACTTC.

The CDR3 nucleotides read TGTGCCAGCAGCTTAGATGGTGGATCACCCCTCCACTTT. Translation: CASSLDGGSPLHF. The gene calls are TRBV7-9 and TRBJ1-6; no clear D gene. The CDR3 totals 13 residues. Germline loops: CDR1 SEHNR, CDR2 FQNEAQ (reference sequence). The ends were cut back, 1 base at V and 10 bases at J, with 8 bases in the middle.

This clone was picked up a small number of times. The chain employs TRBV19 and TRBJ1-1; D perhaps matches TRBD1 (5 bases). Germline CDR1 reads LNHDA; CDR2 reads SQIVND (reference sequence). The germline V and J ends were trimmed by 0 bases and 3 bases, with 5 bases remaining between them. This CDR3 is built from 13 residues. The chain's CDR3 is CASSIDRDTEAFF. DNA for the CDR3: TGTGCCAGTAGTATAGACAGGGACACTGAAGCTTTCTTT.

The rearrangement joins TRBV4-1 to TRBJ2-3; the D call may be TRBD1 or TRBD2 (5 bases each). Per germline, CDR1 MGHRA and CDR2 YSYEKL. V lost 4 bases and J 7 bases, leaving 18 bases between the germline ends. CDR3 length: 15 amino acids. This chain's CDR3 is CASSLPGTDPYTQYF. The CDR3 DNA follows: TGCGCCAGCAGCCTTCCCGGGACGGACCCCTATACGCAGTATTTT.

The rearrangement links TRBV5-1 to TRBJ2-5; D possibly corresponds to TRBD2 (7 bases). CDR1 and CDR2 from the germline V gene are SGHRS and YFSETQ. Trimming removed 5 bases from V and 2 bases from J, with 19 bases in between. The CDR3 has 16 amino acids. The CDR3 DNA follows: TGCGCCAGCAGACCGGGGGGCGGTGGGCCTCAAGAGACCCAGTACTTC. Its translation is CASRPGGGGPQETQYF.

This clone showed up just a few times. The chain uses TRBV30 and TRBJ1-5; D gene unclear. V lost 3 bases and J 0 bases, leaving 12 bases between the germline ends. The length of the CDR3 is 15 residues. The germline gives CDR1 GTSNPN, CDR2 SVGIG (reference sequence). The CDR3 is CAWSSGDHSNQPQHF. In DNA form, the CDR3 reads TGTGCCTGGAGCTCTGGAGACCATAGCAATCAGCCCCAGCATTTT.

The chain joins TRBV27 to TRBJ2-7; 7 bases agree with TRBD1. V lost 5 bases to trimming and J lost 3 bases; unmatched junction nucleotides: 22. This CDR3 spans 19 amino acids. Germline values: CDR1 MNHEY, CDR2 SMNVEV (reference sequence). CDR3 bases: TGTGCCAGCAGTCAGGGGCCCGGTCGCGTAACAGGGGCTCACTACGAGCAGTACTTC. This codes for CASSQGPGRVTGAHYEQYF.

V gene TRBV30 combines with J gene TRBJ1-2; no clear D. CDR1 is GTSNPN, CDR2 SVGIG, per germline (reference sequence). CDR3 length equals 13 residues. V shed 5 bases and J shed 2 bases, with 12 bases lying between them. The CDR3 reads CAWGPPVNYGYTF. The CDR3 nucleotides read TGTGCCTGGGGTCCCCCCGTCAACTATGGCTACACCTTC.

The chain employs TRBV9 and TRBJ2-3; 7 nucleotides line up with TRBD2. J lost 2 bases, V lost 3 bases, and 12 bases had no gene match. Germline loops: CDR1 SGDLS, CDR2 YYNGEE. The CDR3 length is 17 residues. CDR3 amino acids: CASSAPGGGHPTDTQYF. CDR3 nucleotide sequence: TGTGCCAGCAGCGCCCCCGGCGGGGGTCACCCCACAGATACGCAGTATTTT.

This chain uses TRBV11-1 with TRBJ2-3; D is undetermined. The germline CDR1 and CDR2 sequences are SGHAT and FQDESV (reference sequence). This CDR3 spans 12 amino acids. Between the trimmed V and J ends, which lost 6 bases and 0 bases, there was a span of 4 bases. CDR3 in amino acids: CASRESTDTQYF. In DNA, the CDR3 is TGTGCCAGCAGAGAGAGCACAGATACGCAGTATTTT.

The chain couples TRBV25-1 to TRBJ2-7, with 9 bases fitting TRBD1. Germline-derived CDR1 and CDR2 are MGHDK and SYGVNS. V was pared by 3 bases and J by 7 bases, with 7 bases of the junction left unmatched. The CDR3 length is 14 residues. CDR3 sequence: CASSDAGTGREQYF. The DNA for the CDR3 is TGTGCCAGCAGTGATGCCGGGACAGGGCGTGAGCAGTACTTC.

Concerning this clone itself: The DNA is left out, because the CDR3 cannot be placed on it with certainty; the CDR3 is given as TCRdb lists it. The J gene is TRBJ2-1, the V gene TRBV6-6; the table assigns TRBD2, which was not confirmed against the DNA. Germline assignment: CDR1 MNHNY and CDR2 SVGAGI (reference sequence). From its first to its last residue, the CDR3 has 15 amino acids. CDR3 loop: CASSSSGEPYNEQFF.

Regarding this clone: The same CDR3 can be traced to other DNA sequences in this sample. V usage is TRBV29-1 and J usage is TRBJ2-5; D perhaps matches TRBD1 (5 bases). V shed 3 bases and J shed 2 bases, with 7 bases lying between them. CDR1 is SQVTM and CDR2 is ANQGSEA in the germline V gene. The CDR3 is 12 amino acids. CDR3 DNA sequence: TGCAGCGTTGACCGACAGCAAGAGACCCAGTACTTC. Amino acids: CSVDRQQETQYF.

This clone was counted between two and nine times. The chain recombines TRBV19 with TRBJ1-4; D might be TRBD1 (5 bases). Germline CDR1 is LNHDA and CDR2 is SQIVND (reference sequence). V was clipped by 9 bases and J by 5 bases, with 13 bases between them. This CDR3 spans 13 amino acids. CDR3 sequence: CARGPGRNEKLFF. The DNA for the CDR3 is TGTGCCAGAGGACCGGGACGGAATGAAAAACTGTTTTTT.

The V and J genes are TRBV5-6 and TRBJ1-1; 8 bases are a match to TRBD1. CDR1 SGHDT and CDR2 YYEEEE come from the germline V gene. V gave up 4 bases and J gave up 4 bases; unmatched junction bases: 3. The CDR3 extends over 13 amino acids. The CDR3 region has the DNA TGTGCCAGCAGCCCTGGACAGGGCACTGAAGCTTTCTTT. It specifies CASSPGQGTEAFF.

In its sample, this clone was seen a few times. V usage is TRBV5-1 and J usage is TRBJ2-5, with D unclear. The V and J ends lost 3 bases and 2 bases respectively, with 11 bases between them. From germline, CDR1 is SGHRS and CDR2 YFSETQ. This CDR3 is 14 amino acids long. The CDR3 DNA is TGCGCCAGCAGCTCCCAGAACCTTCAAGAGACCCAGTACTTC. This sequence encodes CASSSQNLQETQYF.

This rearrangement joins TRBV30 to TRBJ1-5; D is ambiguous. This CDR3 is built from 14 residues. Germline V gene data show CDR1 as GTSNPN and CDR2 as SVGIG (reference sequence). Trimming pared 1 base from V and 0 bases from J, leaving 7 bases between. This CDR3 reads CAWSGPISNQPQHF. DNA of the CDR3: TGTGCCTGGAGTGGACCTATTAGCAATCAGCCCCAGCATTTT. Looking up the rest from reference TRBV30 and TRBJ1-5 gives the full variable domain: SQTIHQWPATLVQPVGSPLSLECTVEGTSNPNLYWYRQAAGRGLQLLFYSVGIGQISSEVPQNLSASRPQDRQFILSSKKLLLSDSGFYLCAWSGPISNQPQHFGDGTRLSIL.

This clone was seen a single time. The chain joins TRBV30 to TRBJ1-2, with D unclear. The CDR3 spans 13 residues. The germline CDR1 and CDR2 sequences are GTSNPN and SVGIG (reference sequence). The V gene lost 4 bases and the J gene lost 4 bases, with 13 bases spanning the gap. CDR3 protein: CAWIPVSPYGYTF. CDR3 bases: TGTGCCTGGATCCCGGTGAGCCCCTATGGCTACACCTTC.

CDR3 loop: CASSLTPYIQYF. CDR3 in DNA: TGTGCCAGCAGCTTAACCCCCTACATTCAGTACTTC. This chain links TRBV7-9 with TRBJ2-4; D call uncertain. Between the trimmed V and J ends, which lost 2 bases and 8 bases, there was a span of 7 bases. The CDR3 has 12 amino acids. The germline V gene has CDR1 SEHNR and CDR2 FQNEAQ (reference sequence).

With regard to this clone: This may come from a read error, since a much larger clone is one base off. The chain links TRBV11-2 to TRBJ2-3; D gene uncertain. The CDR3 extends over 13 amino acids. Germline CDR1 and CDR2: SGHAT and FQNNGV. Trimming removed 2 bases from V and 0 bases from J, with 3 bases in between. Here the CDR3 DNA reads TGTGCCAGCAGCTTAACTAGCACAGATACGCAGTATTTT. Translating it yields CASSLTSTDTQYF.

This clone was seen once. V usage is TRBV6-5 and J usage is TRBJ1-5; 11 bases map to TRBD1. The ends lost 6 bases at V and 6 bases at J; junction bases unmatched: 4. Germline CDR1 reads MNHEY; CDR2 reads SVGAGI. The length of the CDR3 is 14 residues. The CDR3 sequence is CASSGTGGFQPQHF. In DNA, the CDR3 is TGTGCCAGCAGCGGGACAGGGGGTTTTCAGCCCCAGCATTTT.

The gene calls are TRBV30 and TRBJ1-5; maybe TRBD1 (5 bases). Germline V gene lookup returns CDR1 GTSNPN and CDR2 SVGIG (reference sequence). The CDR3 has 13 residues. V lost 4 bases to trimming and J lost 4 bases, with 11 bases between them. The CDR3 region has the DNA TGTGCCTGGAATCGGGGGGAGAATCAGCCCCAGCATTTT. It is translated as CAWNRGENQPQHF. The complete variable domain, with remaining parts taken from reference TRBV30 and TRBJ1-5, reads SQTIHQWPATLVQPVGSPLSLECTVEGTSNPNLYWYRQAAGRGLQLLFYSVGIGQISSEVPQNLSASRPQDRQFILSSKKLLLSDSGFYLCAWNRGENQPQHFGDGTRLSIL.

The V call is TRBV9, the J call TRBJ1-6; a possible D gene is TRBD1 (5 bases). The CDR3 totals 15 residues. Trimming removed 0 bases from V and 8 bases from J, with 12 bases in between. Germline CDR1 SGDLS, CDR2 YYNGEE. The CDR3 region is CASSVEGTSDSPLHF. The CDR3 nucleotides are TGTGCCAGCAGCGTAGAAGGGACGAGCGATTCACCCCTCCACTTT. Based on the CDR3 plus reference TRBV9 and TRBJ1-6, the full variable domain is DSGVTQTPKHLITATGQRVTLRCSPRSGDLSVYWYQQSLDQGLQFLIQYYNGEERAKGNILERFSAQQFPDLHSELNLSSLELGDSALYFCASSVEGTSDSPLHFGNGTRLTVT.

This chain connects TRBV2 to TRBJ2-4; no clear D. CDR1 is SNHLY and CDR2 is FYNNEI in the germline V gene. The V gene lost 4 bases and the J gene lost 2 bases, with 9 bases spanning the gap. The CDR3 sequence is 14 residues long. DNA of the CDR3: TGTGCCAGCAGTGGGGTGGTCCCCAAAAACATTCAGTACTTC. Amino acid sequence: CASSGVVPKNIQYF.